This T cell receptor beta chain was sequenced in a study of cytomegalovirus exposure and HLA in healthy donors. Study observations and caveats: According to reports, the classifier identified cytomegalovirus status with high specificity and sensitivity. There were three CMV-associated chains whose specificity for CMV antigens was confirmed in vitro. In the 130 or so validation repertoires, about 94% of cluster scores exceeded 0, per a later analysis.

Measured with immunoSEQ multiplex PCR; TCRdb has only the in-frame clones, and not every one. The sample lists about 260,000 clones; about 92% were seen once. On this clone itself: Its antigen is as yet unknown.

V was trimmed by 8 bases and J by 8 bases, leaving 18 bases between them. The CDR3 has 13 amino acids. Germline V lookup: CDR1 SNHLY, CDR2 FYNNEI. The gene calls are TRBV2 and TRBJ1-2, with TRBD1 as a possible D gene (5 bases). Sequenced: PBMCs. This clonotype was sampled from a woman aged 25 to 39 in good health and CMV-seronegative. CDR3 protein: CASQNSGTRGYTF. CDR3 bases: TGTGCCAGCCAAAATTCCGGGACCCGGGGCTACACCTTC.